The 2 T cell receptor beta chains below all came from one sample that was sequenced in a study of beta chain features in type 1 diabetes. Their specific antigens are unknown. Of the isolated RNA, all was reverse transcribed, and so the sequenced material was expressed TCRB transcripts. Using immunoSEQ multiplex PCR, the repertoire was profiled, and TCRdb retains in-frame clones only, with some absent. This table holds some 200,000 clones, around 15% found once. Overall study results and limits: Among patients with Type 1 diabetes, TCRB CDR3s were moderately but significantly shorter in every one of the four CD4+ subsets.

Sequences were obtained from naive CD4+ T cells from blood. The origin of the receptors is a man aged 25-45 years with type 1 diabetes.

The chain combines TRBV5-1 with TRBJ2-1; D ambiguous. Looked up from germline, CDR1 is SGHRS and CDR2 is YFSETQ. V lost 1 base to trimming and J lost 5 bases, with 10 bases between them. CDR3 length: 14 amino acids. The DNA for the CDR3 is TGCGCCAGCAGCTTGTCCCCTGGTAACAATGAGCAGTTCTTC. Amino acid sequence: CASSLSPGNNEQFF.

Concerning this clone itself: At the DNA level, this CDR3 is encoded by other sequences in the same sample as well. This chain connects TRBV18 to TRBJ2-1; D perhaps matches TRBD1 (6 bases). V was shortened by 3 bases and J by 0 bases, with 6 bases between the two germline ends. The length of the CDR3 is 14 residues. Germline CDR1 and CDR2: KGHSH and LQKENI. The CDR3 DNA follows: TGTGCCAGCTCACCGGACAGCTCCTACAATGAGCAGTTCTTC. The encoded protein is CASSPDSSYNEQFF.